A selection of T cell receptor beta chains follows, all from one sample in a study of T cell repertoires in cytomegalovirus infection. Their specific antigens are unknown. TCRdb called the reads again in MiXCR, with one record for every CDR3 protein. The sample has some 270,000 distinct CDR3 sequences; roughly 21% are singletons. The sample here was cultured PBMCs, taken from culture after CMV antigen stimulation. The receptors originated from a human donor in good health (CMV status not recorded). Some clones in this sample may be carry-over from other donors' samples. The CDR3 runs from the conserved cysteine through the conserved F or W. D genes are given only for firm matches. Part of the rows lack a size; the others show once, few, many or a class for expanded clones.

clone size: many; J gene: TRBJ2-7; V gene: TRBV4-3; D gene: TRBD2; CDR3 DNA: TGCGCCAGCAGCCAAGAACTAGCGGCATCCTACGAGCAGTACTTC; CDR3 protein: CASSQELAASYEQYF
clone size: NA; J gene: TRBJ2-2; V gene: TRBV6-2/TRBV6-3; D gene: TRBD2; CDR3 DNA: TGTGCCAGCAGCGGTACTAGCGGGAGAGAAAGGGACACCGGGGAGCTGTTTTTT; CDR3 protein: CASSGTSGRERDTGELFF
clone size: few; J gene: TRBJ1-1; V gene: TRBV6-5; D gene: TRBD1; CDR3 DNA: TGTGCCAGCAGTGCGGGACAGATGAACACTGAAGCTTTCTTT; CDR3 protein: CASSAGQMNTEAFF
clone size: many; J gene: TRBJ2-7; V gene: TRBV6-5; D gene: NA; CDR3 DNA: TGTGCCAGCAGAAGGGGGGGTACCACAACATTC; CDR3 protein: CASRRGGTTTF
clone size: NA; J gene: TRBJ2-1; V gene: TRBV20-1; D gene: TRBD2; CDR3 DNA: TGCAGTGCTAGGGTTCCTAGCGGGAGGGCGAGGAATGAGCAGTTCTTC; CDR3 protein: CSARVPSGRARNEQFF
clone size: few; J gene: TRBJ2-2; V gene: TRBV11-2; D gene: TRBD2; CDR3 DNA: TGTGCCAGCAGCTTCCCGACTATGGCGGGAGTTACCGGGGAGCTGTTTTTT; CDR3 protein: CASSFPTMAGVTGELFF
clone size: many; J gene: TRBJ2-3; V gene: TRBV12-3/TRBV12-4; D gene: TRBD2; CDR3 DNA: TGTGCCAGCAGTTTAACCCCGGGACTAGCGGGAGATCGCACAGATACGCAGTATTTT; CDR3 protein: CASSLTPGLAGDRTDTQYF
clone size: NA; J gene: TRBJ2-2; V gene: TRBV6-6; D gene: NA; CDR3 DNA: TGTGCCAGCAGGGATCTAGGGGAGCTGTTTTTT; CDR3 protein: CASRDLGELFF
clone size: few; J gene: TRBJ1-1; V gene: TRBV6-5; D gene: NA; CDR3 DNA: TGTGCCAGCAGTTACCCCGAATCTGGAGGGAGATACACTGAAGCTTTCTTT; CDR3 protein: CASSYPESGGRYTEAFF
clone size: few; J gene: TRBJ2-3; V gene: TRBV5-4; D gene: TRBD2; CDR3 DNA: TGTGCCAGCAGCTTGGTACTAGCGGGAGTCGAAGATACGCAGTATTTT; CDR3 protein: CASSLVLAGVEDTQYF
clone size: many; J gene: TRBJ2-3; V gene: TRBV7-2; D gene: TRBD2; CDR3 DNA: TGTGCCAGCAGCTTATCAGCGGGGGGGCGGGATACGCAGTATTTT; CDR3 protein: CASSLSAGGRDTQYF
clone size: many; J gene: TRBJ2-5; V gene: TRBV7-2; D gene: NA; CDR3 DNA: TGTGCCAGCAGCTCGAGCTATAGAGTTACAGAGACCCAGTACTTC; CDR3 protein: CASSSSYRVTETQYF
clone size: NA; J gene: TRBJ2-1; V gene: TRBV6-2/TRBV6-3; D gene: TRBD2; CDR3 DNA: TGTGCCAGCAGTACCGGGACTAGCGGGAGGAATGAGCAGTTCTTC; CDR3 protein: CASSTGTSGRNEQFF
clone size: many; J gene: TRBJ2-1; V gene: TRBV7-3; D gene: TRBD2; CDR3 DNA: TGTGCCAGCAGCTTAACAGCGGGAGACAACGATGAGCAGTTCTTC; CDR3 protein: CASSLTAGDNDEQFF
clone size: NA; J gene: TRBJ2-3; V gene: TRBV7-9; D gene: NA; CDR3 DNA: TGTGCCAGCAGCTTAGGTGTGAACACAGATACGCAGTATTTT; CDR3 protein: CASSLGVNTDTQYF
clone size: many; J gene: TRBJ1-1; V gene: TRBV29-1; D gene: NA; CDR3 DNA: TGCAGCGGACGGTTGAACACTGAAGCTTTCTTT; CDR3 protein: CSGRLNTEAFF
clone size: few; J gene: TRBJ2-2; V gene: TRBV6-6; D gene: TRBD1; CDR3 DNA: TGTGCCAGCAGGCCGACAGGGGGCTATACCGGGGAGCTGTTTTTT; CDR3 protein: CASRPTGGYTGELFF
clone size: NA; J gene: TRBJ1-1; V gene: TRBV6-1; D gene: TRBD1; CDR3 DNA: TGTGCGACAACCGGGACAGGGTGGGTCAGCAGCACTGAAGCTTTCTTT; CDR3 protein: CATTGTGWVSSTEAFF
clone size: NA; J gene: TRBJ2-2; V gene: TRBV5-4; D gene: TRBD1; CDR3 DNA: TGTGCCAGCAGCGGGAAGACAGGGGGCATCGCCGGGGAGCTGTTTTTT; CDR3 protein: CASSGKTGGIAGELFF
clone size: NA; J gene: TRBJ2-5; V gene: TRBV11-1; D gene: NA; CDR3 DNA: TGTGCCAGCAGCTTAGCGTACTCCGGGCAGGAAGAGACCCAGTACTTC; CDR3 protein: CASSLAYSGQEETQYF
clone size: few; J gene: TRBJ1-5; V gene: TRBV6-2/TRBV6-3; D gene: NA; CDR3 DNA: TGTGCCAGCAGTTACTCGATCGGTTCGCCTTATAATAATCAGCCCCAGCATTTT; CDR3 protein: CASSYSIGSPYNNQPQHF
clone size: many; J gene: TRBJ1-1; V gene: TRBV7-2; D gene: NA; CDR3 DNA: TGTGCCAGCAGCTGGGTTGGCGGTGAAGCTTTCTTT; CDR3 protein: CASSWVGGEAFF
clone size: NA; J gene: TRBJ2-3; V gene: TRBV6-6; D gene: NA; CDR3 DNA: TGTGCCAGCAGTCACGACGGCACAGATACGCAGTATTTT; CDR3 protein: CASSHDGTDTQYF
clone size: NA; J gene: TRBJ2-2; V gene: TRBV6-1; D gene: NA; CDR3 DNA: TGTGCCAGCAGTGTAAGACAGGAGAGGACCGGGGAGCTGTTTTTT; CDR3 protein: CASSVRQERTGELFF
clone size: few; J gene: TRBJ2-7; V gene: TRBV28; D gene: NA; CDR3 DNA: TGTGCCAGCAGGGAGACAGGAGTTTACGAGCAGTACTTC; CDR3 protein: CASRETGVYEQYF
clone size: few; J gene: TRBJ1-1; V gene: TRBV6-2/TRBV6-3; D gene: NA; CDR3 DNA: TGTGCCAGCAGTTACCGACGGAACACTGAAGCTTTCTTT; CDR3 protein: CASSYRRNTEAFF
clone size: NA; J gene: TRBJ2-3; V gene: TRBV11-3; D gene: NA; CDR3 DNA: TGTGCCAGCAGCTTATCCCGGCCGGAATCAGATACGCAGTATTTT; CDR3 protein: CASSLSRPESDTQYF